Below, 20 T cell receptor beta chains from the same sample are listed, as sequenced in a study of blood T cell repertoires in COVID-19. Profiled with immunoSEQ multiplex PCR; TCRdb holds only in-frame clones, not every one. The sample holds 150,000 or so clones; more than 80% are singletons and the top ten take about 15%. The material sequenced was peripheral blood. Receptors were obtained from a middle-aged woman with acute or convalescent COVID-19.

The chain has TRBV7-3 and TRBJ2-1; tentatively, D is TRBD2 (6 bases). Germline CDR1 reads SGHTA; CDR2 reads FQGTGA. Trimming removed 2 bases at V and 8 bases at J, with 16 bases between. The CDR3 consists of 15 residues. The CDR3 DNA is TGTGCCAGCAGCTTATCGTACGGGAGCGTCCATGAGCAGTTCTTC. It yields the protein CASSLSYGSVHEQFF.

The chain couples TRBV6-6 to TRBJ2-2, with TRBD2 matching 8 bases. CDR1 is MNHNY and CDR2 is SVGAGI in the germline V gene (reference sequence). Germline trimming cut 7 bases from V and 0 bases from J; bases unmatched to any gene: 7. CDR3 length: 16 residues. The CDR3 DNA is TGTGCCAGCAACCGGGAGGGCGGTACGAACACCGGGGAGCTGTTTTTT. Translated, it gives CASNREGGTNTGELFF.

DNA for the CDR3: TGTGCCTTGGGGACAGGGCCTAATGAAAAACTGTTTTTT. It translates to CALGTGPNEKLFF. J is TRBJ1-4 and V is TRBV6-5; 9 nucleotides match TRBD1. Trimming took 11 bases from V and 3 from J; bases not matched to a gene: 4. CDR1 MNHEY and CDR2 SVGAGI come from the germline V gene. The CDR3 is 13 residues long.

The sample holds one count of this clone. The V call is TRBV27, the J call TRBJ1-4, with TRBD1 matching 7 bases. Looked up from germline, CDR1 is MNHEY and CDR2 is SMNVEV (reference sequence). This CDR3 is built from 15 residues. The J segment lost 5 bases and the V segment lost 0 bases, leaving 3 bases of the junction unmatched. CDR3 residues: CASSLSPGGNEKLFF. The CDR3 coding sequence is TGTGCCAGCAGTTTATCCCCAGGGGGGAATGAAAAACTGTTTTTT.

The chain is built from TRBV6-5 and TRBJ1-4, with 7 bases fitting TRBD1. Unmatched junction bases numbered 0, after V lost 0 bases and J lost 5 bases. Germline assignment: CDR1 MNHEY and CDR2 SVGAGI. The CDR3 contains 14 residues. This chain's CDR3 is CASSYSDRNEKLFF. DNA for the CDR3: TGTGCCAGCAGTTACTCGGACAGGAATGAAAAACTGTTTTTT.

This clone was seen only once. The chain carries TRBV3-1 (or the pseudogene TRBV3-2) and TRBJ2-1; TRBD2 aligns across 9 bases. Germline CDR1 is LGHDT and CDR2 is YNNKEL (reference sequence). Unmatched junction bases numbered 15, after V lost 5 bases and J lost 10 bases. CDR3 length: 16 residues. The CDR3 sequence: CASSNSGTSPLREQFF. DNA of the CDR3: TGTGCCAGCAGCAACTCCGGGACTAGCCCTCTAAGGGAGCAGTTCTTC.

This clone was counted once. CDR3 region: CASSSPGQGLNEQFF. CDR3 bases: TGTGCCAGCAGCTCCCCGGGACAGGGGCTGAATGAGCAGTTCTTC. The rearrangement links TRBV7-3 to TRBJ2-1, with 10 bases aligning to TRBD1. Losses at the gene ends were 4 bases for V and 7 bases for J; bases not matched to a gene: 7. This CDR3 contains 15 residues. Germline V gene lookup returns CDR1 SGHTA and CDR2 FQGTGA.

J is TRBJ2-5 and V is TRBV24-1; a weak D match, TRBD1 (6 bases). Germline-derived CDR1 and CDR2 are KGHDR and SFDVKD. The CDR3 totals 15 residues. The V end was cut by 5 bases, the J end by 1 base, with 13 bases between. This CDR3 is CATSAGDTLQETQYF. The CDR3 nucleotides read TGTGCCACCAGTGCAGGGGACACGCTCCAAGAGACCCAGTACTTC.

The chain's CDR3 is CATKKHGDRQMETQYF. The CDR3 DNA follows: TGTGCCACCAAAAAGCATGGGGACAGGCAAATGGAGACCCAGTACTTC. The chain recombines TRBV24-1 with TRBJ2-5; 8 bases are a match to TRBD1. V dropped 8 bases and J dropped 5; count of bases not matched to a gene: 15. From germline, CDR1 is KGHDR and CDR2 SFDVKD. The CDR3 is 16 amino acids.

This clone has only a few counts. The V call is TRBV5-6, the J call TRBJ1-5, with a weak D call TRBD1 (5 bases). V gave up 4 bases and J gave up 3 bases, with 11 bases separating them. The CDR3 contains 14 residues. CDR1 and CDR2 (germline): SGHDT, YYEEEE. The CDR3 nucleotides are TGTGCCAGCAGCAACGCGGGGCACAATCAGCCCCAGCATTTT. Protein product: CASSNAGHNQPQHF.

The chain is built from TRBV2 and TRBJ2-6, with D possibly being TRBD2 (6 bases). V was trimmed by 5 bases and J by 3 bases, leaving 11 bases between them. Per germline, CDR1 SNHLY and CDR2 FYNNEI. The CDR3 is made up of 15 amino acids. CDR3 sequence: CASSPRGLGANVLTF. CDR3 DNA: TGTGCCAGCAGTCCGAGGGGACTTGGGGCCAACGTCCTGACTTTC.

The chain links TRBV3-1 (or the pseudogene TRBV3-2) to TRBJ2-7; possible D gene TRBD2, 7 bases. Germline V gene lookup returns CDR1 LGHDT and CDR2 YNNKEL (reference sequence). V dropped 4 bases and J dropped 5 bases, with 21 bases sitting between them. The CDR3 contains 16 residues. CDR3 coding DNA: TGTGCCAGCAGCCCCCGCCACCGGGGGGCGGGAGACGAGCAGTACTTC. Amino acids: CASSPRHRGAGDEQYF.

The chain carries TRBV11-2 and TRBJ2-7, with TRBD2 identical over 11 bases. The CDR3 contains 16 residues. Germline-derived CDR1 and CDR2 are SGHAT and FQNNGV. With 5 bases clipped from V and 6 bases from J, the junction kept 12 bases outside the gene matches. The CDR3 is CASSPPKTSGRLEQYF. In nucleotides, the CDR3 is TGTGCCAGCAGCCCCCCCAAAACTAGCGGGAGACTCGAGCAGTACTTC. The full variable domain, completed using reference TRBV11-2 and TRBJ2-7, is EAGVAQSPRYKIIEKRQSVAFWCNPISGHATLYWYQQILGQGPKLLIQFQNNGVVDDSQLPKDRFSAERLKGVDSTLKIQPAKLEDSAVYLCASSPPKTSGRLEQYFGPGTRLTVT.

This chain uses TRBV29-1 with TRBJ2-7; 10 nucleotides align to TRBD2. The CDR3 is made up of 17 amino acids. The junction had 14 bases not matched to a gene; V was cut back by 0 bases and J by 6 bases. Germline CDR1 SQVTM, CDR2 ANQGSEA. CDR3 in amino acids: CSVEDRAGGPVLAEQYF. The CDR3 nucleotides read TGCAGCGTTGAAGACCGAGCGGGAGGGCCGGTACTTGCCGAGCAGTACTTC.

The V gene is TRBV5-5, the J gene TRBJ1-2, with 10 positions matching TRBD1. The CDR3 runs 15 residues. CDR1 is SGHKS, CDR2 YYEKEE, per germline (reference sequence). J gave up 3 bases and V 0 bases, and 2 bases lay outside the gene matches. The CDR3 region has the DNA TGTGCCAGCAGCTTGGACGGGACAGGGGACTATGGCTACACCTTC. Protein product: CASSLDGTGDYGYTF. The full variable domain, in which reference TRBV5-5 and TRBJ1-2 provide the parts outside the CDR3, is DAGVTQSPTHLIKTRGQQVTLRCSPISGHKSVSWYQQVLGQGPQFIFQYYEKEERGRGNFPDRFSARQFPNYSSELNVNALLLGDSALYLCASSLDGTGDYGYTFGSGTRLTVV.

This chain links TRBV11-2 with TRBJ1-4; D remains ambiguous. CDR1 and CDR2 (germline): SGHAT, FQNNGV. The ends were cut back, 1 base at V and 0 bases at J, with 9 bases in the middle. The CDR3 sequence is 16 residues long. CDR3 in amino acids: CASSLGQSATNEKLFF. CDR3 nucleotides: TGTGCCAGCAGCTTAGGGCAATCCGCAACTAATGAAAAACTGTTTTTT. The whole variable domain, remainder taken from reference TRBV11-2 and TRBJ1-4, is EAGVAQSPRYKIIEKRQSVAFWCNPISGHATLYWYQQILGQGPKLLIQFQNNGVVDDSQLPKDRFSAERLKGVDSTLKIQPAKLEDSAVYLCASSLGQSATNEKLFFGSGTQLSVL.

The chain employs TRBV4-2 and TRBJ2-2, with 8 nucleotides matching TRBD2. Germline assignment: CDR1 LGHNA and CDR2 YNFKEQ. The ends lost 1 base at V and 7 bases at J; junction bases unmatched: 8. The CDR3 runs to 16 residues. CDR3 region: CASSQGAGGLHGELFF. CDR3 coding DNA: TGTGCCAGCAGCCAAGGGGCGGGAGGCCTGCACGGGGAGCTGTTTTTT.

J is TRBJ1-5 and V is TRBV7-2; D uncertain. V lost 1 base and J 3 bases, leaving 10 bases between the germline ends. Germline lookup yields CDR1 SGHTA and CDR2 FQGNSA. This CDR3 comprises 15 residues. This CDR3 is CASSLVPGFNQPQHF. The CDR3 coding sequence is TGTGCCAGCAGCTTAGTTCCAGGATTCAATCAGCCCCAGCATTTT.

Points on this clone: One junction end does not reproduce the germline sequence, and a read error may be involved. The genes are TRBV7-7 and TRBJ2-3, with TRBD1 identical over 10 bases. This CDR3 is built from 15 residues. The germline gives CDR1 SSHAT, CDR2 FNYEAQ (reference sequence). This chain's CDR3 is CASSFRDRGTDTQYF. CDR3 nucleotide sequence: TGTGCTAGCAGCTTCCGGGACAGGGGTACAGATACGCAGTATTTT.

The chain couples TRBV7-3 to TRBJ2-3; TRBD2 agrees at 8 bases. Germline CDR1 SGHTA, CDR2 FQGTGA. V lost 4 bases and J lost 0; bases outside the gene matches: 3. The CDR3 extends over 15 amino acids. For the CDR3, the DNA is TGTGCCAGCAGCTCTAGCGGGCCGAGCACAGATACGCAGTATTTT. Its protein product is CASSSSGPSTDTQYF.